This TCR beta chain derives from a study of cytomegalovirus exposure and HLA in healthy donors. Primers included in the PCR were 60 Vbeta and 13 Jbeta primers. Measured with immunoSEQ multiplex PCR; TCRdb has only the in-frame clones, and not every one. Of under 150,000 clones detected, nearly 80% appear once; the ten largest clones hold 1.1%. Study observations and caveats: As immune exposure information, only CMV serostatus was available. As was reported, the classifier diagnosed cytomegalovirus status with high specificity and sensitivity. A later analysis linked a missense variant in DCLRE1C to the trimming of TCR beta V and J genes. Analysis was performed later, and it showed HLA-associated TCR beta chains to be more clonally expanded than equally common others.

Concerning this clone itself: Its antigen is as yet unknown.

The receptor's source is a male donor in good health and CMV-seronegative. The sample comprised PBMCs.

The CDR3 reads CASSPNTDTQYF. CDR3 coding DNA: TGTGCCAGCAGCCCAAACACAGATACGCAGTATTTT. The V and J genes are TRBV9 and TRBJ2-3; D unclear. The CDR3 consists of 12 residues. Germline CDR1 SGDLS, CDR2 YYNGEE. V was cut by 4 bases and J by 2 bases, with 5 bases left in between.